The sequence of this T cell receptor (beta chain) was determined in a study of cytomegalovirus exposure and HLA in healthy donors. General study results and limits: Listed as cytomegalovirus-associated were 150 to 200 TCR beta chains. DRB1 showed the most TCR associations and HLA-C the fewest in a later analysis, as rates varied by HLA locus.

Trimming took off 0 bases at V and 8 bases at J, with 16 bases between the two ends. Germline lookup yields CDR1 LGHNA and CDR2 YSLEER. The CDR3 spans 15 residues. PCR involved 60 Vbeta and 13 Jbeta primers. Generated by immunoSEQ multiplex PCR, the TCRdb table keeps only in-frame clones and is missing some. This table has a few hundred thousand clones, more than 80% appearing once. This clone has a handful of counts. Its antigen is still unknown. The chain employs TRBV4-3 and TRBJ1-1; D possibly corresponds to TRBD1 (6 bases). The sequenced sample consisted of PBMCs. This receptor was obtained from a young man in good health and CMV-seronegative. The CDR3 reads CASSQDLTGYNEAFF. CDR3 nucleotides: TGCGCCAGCAGCCAAGATCTGACAGGCTATAACGAAGCTTTCTTT.